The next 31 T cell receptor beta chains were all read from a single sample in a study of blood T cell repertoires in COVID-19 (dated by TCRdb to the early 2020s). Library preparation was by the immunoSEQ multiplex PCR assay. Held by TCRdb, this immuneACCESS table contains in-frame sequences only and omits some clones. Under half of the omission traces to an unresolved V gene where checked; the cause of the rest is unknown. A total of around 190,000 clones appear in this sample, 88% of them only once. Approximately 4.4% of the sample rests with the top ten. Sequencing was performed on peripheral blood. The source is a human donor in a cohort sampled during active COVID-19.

The DNA of the CDR3 is TGTGCCAGCAGCACCCGTTCCGGGTTAGAAAAACTGTTTTTT. Residues: CASSTRSGLEKLFF. The V gene is TRBV3-1 (or the pseudogene TRBV3-2), the J gene TRBJ1-4; unclear D gene. Germline-derived CDR1 and CDR2 are LGHDT and YNNKEL (reference sequence). The CDR3 runs 14 residues. The germline V and J ends were trimmed by 5 bases and 8 bases, with 15 bases remaining between them.

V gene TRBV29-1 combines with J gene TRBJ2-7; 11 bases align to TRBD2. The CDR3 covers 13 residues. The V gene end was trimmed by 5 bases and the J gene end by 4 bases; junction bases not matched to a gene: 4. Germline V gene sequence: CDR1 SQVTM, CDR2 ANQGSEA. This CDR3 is CSVQRTSGYEQYF. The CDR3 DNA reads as TGCAGCGTTCAGCGGACTAGCGGGTACGAGCAGTACTTC.

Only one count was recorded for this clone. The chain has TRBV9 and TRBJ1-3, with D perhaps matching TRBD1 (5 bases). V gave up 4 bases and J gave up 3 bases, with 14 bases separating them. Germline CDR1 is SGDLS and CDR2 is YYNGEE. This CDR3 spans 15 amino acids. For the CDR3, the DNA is TGTGCCAGCAGCATGTCAGGGTTCGGTGGAAACACCATATATTTT. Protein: CASSMSGFGGNTIYF.

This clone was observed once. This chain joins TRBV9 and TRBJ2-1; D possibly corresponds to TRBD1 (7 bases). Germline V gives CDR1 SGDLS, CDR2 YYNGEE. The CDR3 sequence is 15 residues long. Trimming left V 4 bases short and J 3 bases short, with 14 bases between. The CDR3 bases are TGTGCCAGCAGCTATCAGGGGGGTAACTACAATGAGCAGTTCTTC. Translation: CASSYQGGNYNEQFF.

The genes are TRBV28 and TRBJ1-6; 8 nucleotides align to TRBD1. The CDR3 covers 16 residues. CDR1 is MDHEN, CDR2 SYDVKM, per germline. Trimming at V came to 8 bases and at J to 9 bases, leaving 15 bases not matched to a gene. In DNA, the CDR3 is TGTGCCAGCTTCCCCTCCGGACAGGGCGGCTCTTCACCCCTCCACTTT. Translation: CASFPSGQGGSSPLHF.

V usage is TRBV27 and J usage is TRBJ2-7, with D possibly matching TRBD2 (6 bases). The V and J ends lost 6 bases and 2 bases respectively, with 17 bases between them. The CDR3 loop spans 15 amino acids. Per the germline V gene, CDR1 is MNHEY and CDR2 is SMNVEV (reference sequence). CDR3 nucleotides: TGTGCCAGCAGCCTCCAGGCGGGGTTCCCCTACGAGCAGTACTTC. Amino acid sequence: CASSLQAGFPYEQYF.

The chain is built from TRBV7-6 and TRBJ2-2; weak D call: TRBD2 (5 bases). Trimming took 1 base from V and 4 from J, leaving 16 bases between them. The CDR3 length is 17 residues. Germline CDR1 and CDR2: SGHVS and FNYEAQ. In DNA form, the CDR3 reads TGTGCCAGCAGCTTAGTGGGTCTAGCAAGTGGCACCGGGGAGCTGTTTTTT. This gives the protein CASSLVGLASGTGELFF. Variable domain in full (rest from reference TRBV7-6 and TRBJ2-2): GAGVSQSPRYKVTKRGQDVALRCDPISGHVSLYWYRQALGQGPEFLTYFNYEAQQDKSGLPNDRFSAERPEGSISTLTIQRTEQRDSAMYRCASSLVGLASGTGELFFGEGSRLTVL.

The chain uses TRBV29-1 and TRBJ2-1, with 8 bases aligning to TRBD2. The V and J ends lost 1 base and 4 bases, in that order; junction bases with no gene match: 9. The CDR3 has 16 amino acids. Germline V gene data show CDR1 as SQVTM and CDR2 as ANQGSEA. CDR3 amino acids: CSVEARLAGLYNEQFF. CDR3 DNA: TGCAGCGTTGAAGCTCGGCTAGCGGGTCTTTACAATGAGCAGTTCTTC.

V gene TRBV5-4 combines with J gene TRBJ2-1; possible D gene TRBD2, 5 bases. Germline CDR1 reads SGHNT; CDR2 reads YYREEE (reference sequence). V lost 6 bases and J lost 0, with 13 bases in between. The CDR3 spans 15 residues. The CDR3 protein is CASTSAAASYNEQFF. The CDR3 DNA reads TGTGCCAGCACCTCGGCAGCGGCCTCCTACAATGAGCAGTTCTTC. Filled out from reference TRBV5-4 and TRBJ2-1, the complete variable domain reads ETGVTQSPTHLIKTRGQQVTLRCSSQSGHNTVSWYQQALGQGPQFIFQYYREEENGRGNFPPRFSGLQFPNYSSELNVNALELDDSALYLCASTSAAASYNEQFFGPGTRLTVL.

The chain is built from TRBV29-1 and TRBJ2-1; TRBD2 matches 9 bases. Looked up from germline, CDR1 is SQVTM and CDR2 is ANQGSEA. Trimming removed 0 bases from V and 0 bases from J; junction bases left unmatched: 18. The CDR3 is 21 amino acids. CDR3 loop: CSVEDPPDSGSEESSYNEQFF. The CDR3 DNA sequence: TGCAGCGTTGAAGACCCGCCGGATAGCGGGAGCGAAGAGAGCTCCTACAATGAGCAGTTCTTC.

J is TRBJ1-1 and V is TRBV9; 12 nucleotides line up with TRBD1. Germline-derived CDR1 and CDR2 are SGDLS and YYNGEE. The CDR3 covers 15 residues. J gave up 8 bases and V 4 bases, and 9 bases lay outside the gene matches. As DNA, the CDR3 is TGTGCCAGCAGCCCCCAAGGGACAGGGGGCAGGGAAGCTTTCTTT. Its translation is CASSPQGTGGREAFF. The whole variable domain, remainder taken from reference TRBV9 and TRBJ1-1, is DSGVTQTPKHLITATGQRVTLRCSPRSGDLSVYWYQQSLDQGLQFLIQYYNGEERAKGNILERFSAQQFPDLHSELNLSSLELGDSALYFCASSPQGTGGREAFFGQGTRLTVV.

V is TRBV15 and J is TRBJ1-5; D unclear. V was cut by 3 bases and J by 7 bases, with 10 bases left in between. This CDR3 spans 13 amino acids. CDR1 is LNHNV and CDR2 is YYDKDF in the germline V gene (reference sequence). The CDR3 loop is CATSSERRQPQHF. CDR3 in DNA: TGTGCCACCAGCAGCGAAAGGAGGCAGCCCCAGCATTTT.

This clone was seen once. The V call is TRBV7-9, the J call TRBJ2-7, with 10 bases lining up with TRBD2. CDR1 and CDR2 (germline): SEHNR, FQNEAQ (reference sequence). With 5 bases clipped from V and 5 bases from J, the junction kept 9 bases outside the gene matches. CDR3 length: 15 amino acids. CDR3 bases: TGTGCCAGCAGCGTGGCTAGCGGGAGTTGGAACGAGCAGTACTTC. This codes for CASSVASGSWNEQYF.

CDR3 region: CASAKGPRDSWETQYF. The CDR3 coding sequence is TGTGCCAGCGCCAAAGGACCACGGGACTCCTGGGAGACCCAGTACTTC. V gene TRBV4-2 combines with J gene TRBJ2-5, with D perhaps TRBD2 (6 bases). The CDR3 runs to 16 residues. Germline CDR1 is LGHNA and CDR2 is YNFKEQ. Trimming stripped 8 bases from V and 5 bases from J, with 24 bases between.

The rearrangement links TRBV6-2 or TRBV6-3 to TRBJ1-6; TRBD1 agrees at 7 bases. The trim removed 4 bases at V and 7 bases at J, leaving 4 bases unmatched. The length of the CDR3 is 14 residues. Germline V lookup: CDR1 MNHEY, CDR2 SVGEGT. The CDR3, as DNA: TGTGCCAGCAGTTGGGACAGTTTGAATTCACCCCTCCACTTT. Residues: CASSWDSLNSPLHF.

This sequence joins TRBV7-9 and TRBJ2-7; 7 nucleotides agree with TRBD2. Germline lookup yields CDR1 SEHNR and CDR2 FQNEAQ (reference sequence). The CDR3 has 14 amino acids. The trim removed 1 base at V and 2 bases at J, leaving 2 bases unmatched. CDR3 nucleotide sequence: TGTGCCAGCAGCTTAGGCGGGAGCACCTACGAGCAGTACTTC. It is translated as CASSLGGSTYEQYF.

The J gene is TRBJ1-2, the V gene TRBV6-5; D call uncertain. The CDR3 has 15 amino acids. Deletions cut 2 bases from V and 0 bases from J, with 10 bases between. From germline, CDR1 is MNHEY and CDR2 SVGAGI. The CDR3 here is CASSYEGRSNYGYTF. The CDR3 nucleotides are TGTGCCAGCAGTTACGAGGGTCGCTCTAACTATGGCTACACCTTC.

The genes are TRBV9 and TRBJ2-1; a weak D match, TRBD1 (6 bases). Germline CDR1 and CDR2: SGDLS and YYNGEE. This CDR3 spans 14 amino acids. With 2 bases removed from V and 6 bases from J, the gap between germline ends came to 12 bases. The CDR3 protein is CASSVRQAGNEQFF. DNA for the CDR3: TGTGCCAGCAGCGTTCGACAGGCCGGCAATGAGCAGTTCTTC.

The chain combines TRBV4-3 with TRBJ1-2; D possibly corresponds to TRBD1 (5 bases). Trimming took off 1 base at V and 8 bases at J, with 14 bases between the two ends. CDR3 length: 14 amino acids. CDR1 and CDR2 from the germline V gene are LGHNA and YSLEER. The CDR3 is CASSQGGGGVGYTF. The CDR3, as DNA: TGCGCCAGCAGCCAAGGCGGGGGAGGGGTCGGCTACACCTTC.

For the CDR3, the DNA is TGTGCCAGTAGTACCGACAGGGGGGTGAACACTGAAGCTTTCTTT. It codes for CASSTDRGVNTEAFF. The chain employs TRBV19 and TRBJ1-1; 9 bases are shared with TRBD1. This CDR3 spans 15 amino acids. After removal of 4 bases from V and 0 bases from J, the junction contained 3 bases not matched to a gene. Germline V gene lookup returns CDR1 LNHDA and CDR2 SQIVND (reference sequence). The full variable domain, its missing parts supplied by reference TRBV19 and TRBJ1-1, is DGGITQSPKYLFRKEGQNVTLSCEQNLNHDAMYWYRQDPGQGLRLIYYSQIVNDFQKGDIAEGYSVSREKKESFPLTVTSAQKNPTAFYLCASSTDRGVNTEAFFGQGTRLTVV.

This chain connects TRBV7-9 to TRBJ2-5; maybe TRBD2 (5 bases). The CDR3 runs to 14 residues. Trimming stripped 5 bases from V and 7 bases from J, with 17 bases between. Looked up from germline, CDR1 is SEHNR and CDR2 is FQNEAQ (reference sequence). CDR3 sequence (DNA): TGTGCCAGCAGCCCGAGGGTGGAGTCGGGGACCCAGTACTTC. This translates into CASSPRVESGTQYF.

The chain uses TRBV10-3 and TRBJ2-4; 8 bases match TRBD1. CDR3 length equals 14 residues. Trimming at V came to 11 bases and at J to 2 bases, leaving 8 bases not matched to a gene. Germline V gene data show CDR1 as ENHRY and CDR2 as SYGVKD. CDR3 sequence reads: CAAAGGESKNIQYF. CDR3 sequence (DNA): TGTGCCGCAGCAGGGGGCGAGTCCAAAAACATTCAGTACTTC.

For the CDR3, the DNA is TGTGCCAGCAGCAAAAAAAAGGGAAGGGGCTCCTATAATTCACCCCTCCACTTT. Translation: CASSKKKGRGSYNSPLHF. The chain joins TRBV21-1 to TRBJ1-6; whether TRBD1, the table's D call, matches the DNA was not checked. TRBV21-1 is a documented pseudogene. This CDR3 is built from 18 residues.

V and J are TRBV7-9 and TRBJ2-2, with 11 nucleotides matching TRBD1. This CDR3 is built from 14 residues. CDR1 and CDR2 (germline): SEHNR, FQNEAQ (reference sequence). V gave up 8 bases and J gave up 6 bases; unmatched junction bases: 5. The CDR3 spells CASRTGGYAGELFF. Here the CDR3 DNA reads TGTGCCAGCCGGACAGGGGGCTACGCCGGGGAGCTGTTTTTT.

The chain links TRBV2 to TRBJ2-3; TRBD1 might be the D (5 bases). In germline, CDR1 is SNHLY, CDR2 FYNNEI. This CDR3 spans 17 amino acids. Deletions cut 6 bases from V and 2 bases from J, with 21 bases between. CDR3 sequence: CASRRTRTSSTTDTQYF. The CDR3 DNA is TGTGCCAGCAGACGTACCAGGACATCTTCTACCACAGATACGCAGTATTTT.

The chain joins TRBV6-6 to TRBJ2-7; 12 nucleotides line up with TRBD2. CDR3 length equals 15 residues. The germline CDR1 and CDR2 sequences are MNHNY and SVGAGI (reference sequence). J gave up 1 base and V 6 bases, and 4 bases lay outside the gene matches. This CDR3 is CASSLAGGRSYEQYF. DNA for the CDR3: TGTGCCAGCAGCCTAGCGGGAGGGAGGTCCTACGAGCAGTACTTC.

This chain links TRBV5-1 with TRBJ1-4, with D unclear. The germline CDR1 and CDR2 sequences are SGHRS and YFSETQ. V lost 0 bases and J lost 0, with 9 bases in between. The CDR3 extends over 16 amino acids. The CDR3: CASSLARGATNEKLFF. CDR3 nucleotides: TGCGCCAGCAGCTTGGCCCGAGGAGCAACTAATGAAAAACTGTTTTTT.

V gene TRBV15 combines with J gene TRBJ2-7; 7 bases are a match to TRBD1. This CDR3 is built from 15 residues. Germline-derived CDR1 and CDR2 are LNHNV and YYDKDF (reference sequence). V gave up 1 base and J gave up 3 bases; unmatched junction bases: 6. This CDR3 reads CATSRGGGPFYEQYF. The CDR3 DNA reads TGTGCCACCAGCAGAGGAGGGGGCCCTTTCTACGAGCAGTACTTC. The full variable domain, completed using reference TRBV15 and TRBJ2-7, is DAMVIQNPRYQVTQFGKPVTLSCSQTLNHNVMYWYQQKSSQAPKLLFHYYDKDFNNEADTPDNFQSRRPNTSFCFLDIRSPGLGDTAMYLCATSRGGGPFYEQYFGPGTRLTVT.

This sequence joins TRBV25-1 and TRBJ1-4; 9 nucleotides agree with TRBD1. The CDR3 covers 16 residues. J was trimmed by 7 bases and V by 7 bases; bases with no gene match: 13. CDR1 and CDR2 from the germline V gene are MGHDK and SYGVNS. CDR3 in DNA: TGTGCCAGCACCGGGAGTCCCGGGACAGGGTTTGAAAAACTGTTTTTT. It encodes CASTGSPGTGFEKLFF.

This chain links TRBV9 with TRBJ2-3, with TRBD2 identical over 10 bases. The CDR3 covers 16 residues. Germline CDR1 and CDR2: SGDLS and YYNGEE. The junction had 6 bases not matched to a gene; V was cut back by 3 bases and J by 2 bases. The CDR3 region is CASSATSGFSTDTQYF. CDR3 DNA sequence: TGTGCCAGCAGCGCGACTAGCGGGTTCTCCACAGATACGCAGTATTTT.

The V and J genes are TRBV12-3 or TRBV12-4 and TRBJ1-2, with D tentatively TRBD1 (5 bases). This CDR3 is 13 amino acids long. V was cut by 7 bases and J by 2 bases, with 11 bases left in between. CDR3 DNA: TGTGCCAGCACCAGATCAGGGAACTATGGCTACACCTTC. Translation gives CASTRSGNYGYTF.